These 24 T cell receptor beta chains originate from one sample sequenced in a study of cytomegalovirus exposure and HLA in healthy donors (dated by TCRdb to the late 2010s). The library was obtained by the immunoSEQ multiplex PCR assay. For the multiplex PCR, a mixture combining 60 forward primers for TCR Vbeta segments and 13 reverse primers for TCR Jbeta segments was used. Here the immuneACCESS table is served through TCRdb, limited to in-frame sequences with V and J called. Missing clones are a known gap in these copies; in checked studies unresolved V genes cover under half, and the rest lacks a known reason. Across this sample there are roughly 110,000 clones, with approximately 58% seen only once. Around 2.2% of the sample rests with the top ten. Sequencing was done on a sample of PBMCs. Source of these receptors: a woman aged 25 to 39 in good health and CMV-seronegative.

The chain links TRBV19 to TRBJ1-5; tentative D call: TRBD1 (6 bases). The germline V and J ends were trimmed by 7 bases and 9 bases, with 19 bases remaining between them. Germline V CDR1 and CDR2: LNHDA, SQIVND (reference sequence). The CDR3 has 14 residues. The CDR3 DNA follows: TGTGCCAGTAAGAGCGGGGGCAGTCCTCGGCCCCAGCATTTT. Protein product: CASKSGGSPRPQHF. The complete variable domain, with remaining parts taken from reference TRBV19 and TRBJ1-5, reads DGGITQSPKYLFRKEGQNVTLSCEQNLNHDAMYWYRQDPGQGLRLIYYSQIVNDFQKGDIAEGYSVSREKKESFPLTVTSAQKNPTAFYLCASKSGGSPRPQHFGDGTRLSIL.

The CDR3 nucleotides are TGTGCCAGCAACCAGGACAGGGGATCCTACGAGCAGTACTTC. This gives the protein CASNQDRGSYEQYF. V gene TRBV2 combines with J gene TRBJ2-7; TRBD1 aligns across 9 bases. CDR3 length: 14 amino acids. Germline V gene sequence: CDR1 SNHLY, CDR2 FYNNEI. V dropped 7 bases and J dropped 1; count of bases not matched to a gene: 5.

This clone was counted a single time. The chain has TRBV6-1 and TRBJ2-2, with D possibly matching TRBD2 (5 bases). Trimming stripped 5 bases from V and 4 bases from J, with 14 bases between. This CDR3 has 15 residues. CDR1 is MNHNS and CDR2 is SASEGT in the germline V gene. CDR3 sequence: CASSTRFGSTGELFF. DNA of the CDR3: TGTGCCAGCAGTACTAGATTTGGCAGCACCGGGGAGCTGTTTTTT.

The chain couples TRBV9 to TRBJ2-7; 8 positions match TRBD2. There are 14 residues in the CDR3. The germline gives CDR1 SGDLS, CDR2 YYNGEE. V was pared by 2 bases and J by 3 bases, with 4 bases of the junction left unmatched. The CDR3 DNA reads TGTGCCAGCAGCGTGGGACTAGGGGACTACGAGCAGTACTTC. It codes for CASSVGLGDYEQYF.

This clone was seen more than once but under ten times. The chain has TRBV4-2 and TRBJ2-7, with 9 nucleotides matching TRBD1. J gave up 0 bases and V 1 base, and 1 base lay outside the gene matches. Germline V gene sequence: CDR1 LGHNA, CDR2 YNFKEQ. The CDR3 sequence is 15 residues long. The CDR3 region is CASSQGDRDSYEQYF. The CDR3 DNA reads TGTGCCAGCAGCCAAGGGGACAGGGACTCCTACGAGCAGTACTTC.

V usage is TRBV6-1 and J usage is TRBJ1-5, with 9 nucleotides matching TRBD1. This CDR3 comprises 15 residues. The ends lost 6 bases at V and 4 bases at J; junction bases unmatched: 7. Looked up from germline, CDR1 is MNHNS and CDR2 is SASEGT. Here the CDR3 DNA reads TGTGCCAGCAGCACACAGGGGGCTGGGAATCAGCCCCAGCATTTT. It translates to CASSTQGAGNQPQHF.

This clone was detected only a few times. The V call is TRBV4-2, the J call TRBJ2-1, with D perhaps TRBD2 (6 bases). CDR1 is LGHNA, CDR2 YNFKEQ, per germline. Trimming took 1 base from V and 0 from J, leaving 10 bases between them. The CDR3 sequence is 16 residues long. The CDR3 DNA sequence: TGTGCCAGCAGCCAAGGGGGACTTAGCTCCTACAATGAGCAGTTCTTC. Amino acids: CASSQGGLSSYNEQFF.

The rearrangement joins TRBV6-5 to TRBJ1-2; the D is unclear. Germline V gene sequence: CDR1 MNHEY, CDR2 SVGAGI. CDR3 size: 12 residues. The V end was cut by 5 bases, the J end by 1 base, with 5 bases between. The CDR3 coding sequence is TGTGCCAGCAGTACACGTAACTATGGCTACACCTTC. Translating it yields CASSTRNYGYTF.

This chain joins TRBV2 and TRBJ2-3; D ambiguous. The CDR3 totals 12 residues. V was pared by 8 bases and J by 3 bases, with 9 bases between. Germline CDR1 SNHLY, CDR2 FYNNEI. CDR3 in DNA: TGTGCCAGCGGCGTACAGACAGATACGCAGTATTTT. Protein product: CASGVQTDTQYF.

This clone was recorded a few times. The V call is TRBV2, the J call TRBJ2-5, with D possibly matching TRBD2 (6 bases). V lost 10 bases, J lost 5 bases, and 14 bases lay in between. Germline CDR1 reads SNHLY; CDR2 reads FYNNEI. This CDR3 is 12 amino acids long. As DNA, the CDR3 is TGTGCCACCTCCCTCGGAGGGGAGACCCAGTACTTC. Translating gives CATSLGGETQYF.

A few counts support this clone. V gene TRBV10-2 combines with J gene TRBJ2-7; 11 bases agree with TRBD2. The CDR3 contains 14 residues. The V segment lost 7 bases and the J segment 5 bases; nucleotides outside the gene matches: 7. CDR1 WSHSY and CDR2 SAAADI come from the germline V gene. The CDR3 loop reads CASTELAGDHEQYF. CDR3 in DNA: TGCGCCAGCACTGAACTAGCGGGAGACCACGAGCAGTACTTC.

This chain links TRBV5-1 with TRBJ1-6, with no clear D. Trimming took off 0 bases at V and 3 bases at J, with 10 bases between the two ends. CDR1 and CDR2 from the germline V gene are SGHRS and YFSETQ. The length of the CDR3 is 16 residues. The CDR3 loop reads CASSLGRTIYNSPLHF. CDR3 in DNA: TGCGCCAGCAGCTTGGGGCGGACTATCTATAATTCACCCCTCCACTTT.

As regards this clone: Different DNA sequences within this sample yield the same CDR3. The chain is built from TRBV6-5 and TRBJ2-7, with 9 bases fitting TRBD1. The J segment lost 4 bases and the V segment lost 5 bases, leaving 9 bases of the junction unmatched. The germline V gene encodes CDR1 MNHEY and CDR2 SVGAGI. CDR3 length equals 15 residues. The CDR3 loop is CASSTGGTGFYEQYF. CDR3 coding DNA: TGTGCCAGCAGTACCGGGGGGACAGGGTTTTACGAGCAGTACTTC.

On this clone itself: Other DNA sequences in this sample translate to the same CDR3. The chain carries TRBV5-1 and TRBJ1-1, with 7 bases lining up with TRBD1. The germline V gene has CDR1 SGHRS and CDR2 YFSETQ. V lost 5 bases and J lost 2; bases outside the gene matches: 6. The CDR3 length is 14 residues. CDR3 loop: CASSRTGVNTEAFF. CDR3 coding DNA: TGCGCCAGCAGTAGAACAGGGGTCAACACTGAAGCTTTCTTT.

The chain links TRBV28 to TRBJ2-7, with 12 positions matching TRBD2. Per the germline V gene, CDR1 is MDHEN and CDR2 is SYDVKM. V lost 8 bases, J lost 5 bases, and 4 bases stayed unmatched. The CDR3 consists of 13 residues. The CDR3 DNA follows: TGTGCCAGCTGGCTAGCGGGAGGGGACGAGCAGTACTTC. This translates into CASWLAGGDEQYF.

The CDR3 protein is CASSPRRGAAGELFF. The CDR3 DNA reads as TGTGCCAGCAGCCCTCGACGGGGGGCGGCCGGGGAGCTGTTTTTT. The J gene is TRBJ2-2, the V gene TRBV7-9, with TRBD2 as a possible D gene (7 bases). This CDR3 has 15 amino acids. Trimming took 5 bases from V and 6 from J, leaving 16 bases between them. CDR1 SEHNR and CDR2 FQNEAQ come from the germline V gene (reference sequence).

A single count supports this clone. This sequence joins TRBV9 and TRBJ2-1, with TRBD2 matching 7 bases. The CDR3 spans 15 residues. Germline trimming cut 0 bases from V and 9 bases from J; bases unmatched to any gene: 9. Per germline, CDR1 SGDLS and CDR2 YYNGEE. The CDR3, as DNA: TGTGCCAGCAGCGTAGTTCTGGGGGGGTCGGGTGAGCAGTTCTTC. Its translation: CASSVVLGGSGEQFF.

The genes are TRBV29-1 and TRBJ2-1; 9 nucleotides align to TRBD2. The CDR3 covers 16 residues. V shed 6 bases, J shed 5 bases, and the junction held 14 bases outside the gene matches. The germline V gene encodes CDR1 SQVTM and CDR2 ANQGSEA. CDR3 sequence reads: CSVIWVGAGGHNEQFF. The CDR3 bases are TGCAGCGTCATTTGGGTCGGGGCGGGAGGGCACAATGAGCAGTTCTTC.

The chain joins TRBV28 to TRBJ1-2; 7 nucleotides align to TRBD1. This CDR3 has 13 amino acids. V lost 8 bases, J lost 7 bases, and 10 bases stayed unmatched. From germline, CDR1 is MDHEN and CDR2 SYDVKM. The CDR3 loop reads CASLGDRMRGYTF. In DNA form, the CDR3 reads TGTGCCAGCCTAGGGGACAGAATGCGTGGCTACACCTTC.

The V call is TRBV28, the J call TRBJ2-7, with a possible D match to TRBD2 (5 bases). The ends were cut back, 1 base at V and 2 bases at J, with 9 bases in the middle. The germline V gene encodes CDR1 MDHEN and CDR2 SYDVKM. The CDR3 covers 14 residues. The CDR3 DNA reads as TGTGCCAGCAGTTTATCAGGACTCGCCTACGAGCAGTACTTC. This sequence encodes CASSLSGLAYEQYF. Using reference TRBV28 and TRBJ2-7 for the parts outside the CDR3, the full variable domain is DVKVTQSSRYLVKRTGEKVFLECVQDMDHENMFWYRQDPGLGLRLIYFSYDVKMKEKGDIPEGYSVSREKKERFSLILESASTNQTSMYLCASSLSGLAYEQYFGPGTRLTVT.

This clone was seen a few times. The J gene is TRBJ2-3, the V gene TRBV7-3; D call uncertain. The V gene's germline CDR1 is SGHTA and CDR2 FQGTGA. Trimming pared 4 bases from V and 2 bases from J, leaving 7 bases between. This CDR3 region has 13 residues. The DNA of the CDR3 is TGTGCCAGCAGCTATTCGTACACAGATACGCAGTATTTT. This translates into CASSYSYTDTQYF.

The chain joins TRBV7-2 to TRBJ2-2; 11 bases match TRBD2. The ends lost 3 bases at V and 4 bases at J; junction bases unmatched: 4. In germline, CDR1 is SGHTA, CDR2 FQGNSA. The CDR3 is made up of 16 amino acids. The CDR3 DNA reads TGTGCCAGCAGCTTTAGTAGCGGGAGGGTCACCGGGGAGCTGTTTTTT. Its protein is CASSFSSGRVTGELFF. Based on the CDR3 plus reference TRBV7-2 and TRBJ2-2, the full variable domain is GAGVSQSPSNKVTEKGKDVELRCDPISGHTALYWYRQSLGQGLEFLIYFQGNSAPDKSGLPSDRFSAERTGGSVSTLTIQRTQQEDSAVYLCASSFSSGRVTGELFFGEGSRLTVL.

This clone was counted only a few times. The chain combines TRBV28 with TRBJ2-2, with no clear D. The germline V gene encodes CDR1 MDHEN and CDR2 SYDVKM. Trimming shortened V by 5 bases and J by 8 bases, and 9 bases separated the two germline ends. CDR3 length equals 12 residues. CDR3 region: CASSVSSGELFF. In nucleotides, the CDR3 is TGTGCCAGCAGTGTCTCCTCTGGGGAGCTGTTTTTT.

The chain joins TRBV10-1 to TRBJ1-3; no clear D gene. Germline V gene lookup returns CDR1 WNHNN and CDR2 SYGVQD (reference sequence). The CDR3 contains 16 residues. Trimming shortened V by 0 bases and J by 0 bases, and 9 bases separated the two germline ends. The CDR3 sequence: CASSESPENSGNTIYF. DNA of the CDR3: TGCGCCAGCAGTGAGTCCCCGGAGAACTCTGGAAACACCATATATTTT.